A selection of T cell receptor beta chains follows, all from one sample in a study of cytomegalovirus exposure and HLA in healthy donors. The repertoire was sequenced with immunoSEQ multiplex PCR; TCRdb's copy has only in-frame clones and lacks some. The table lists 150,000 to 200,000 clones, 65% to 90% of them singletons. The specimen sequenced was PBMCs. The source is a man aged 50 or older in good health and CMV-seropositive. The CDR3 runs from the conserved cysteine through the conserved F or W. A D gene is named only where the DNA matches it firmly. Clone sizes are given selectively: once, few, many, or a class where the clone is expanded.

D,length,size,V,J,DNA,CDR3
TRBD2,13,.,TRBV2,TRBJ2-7,TGTGCCAGCAACCTAGCGGAGTCCTACGAGCAGTACTTC,CASNLAESYEQYF
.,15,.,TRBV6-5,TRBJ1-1,TGTGCCAGCAGTCCCTGGCAGATAAGGAACACTGAAGCTTTCTTT,CASSPWQIRNTEAFF
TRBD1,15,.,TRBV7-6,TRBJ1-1,TGTGCCAGCAGCTTAGGAGGACAGGGTGGCACTGAAGCTTTCTTT,CASSLGGQGGTEAFF
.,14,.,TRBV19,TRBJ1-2,TGTGCCAGTAGTGTGACAGCCTCTAACTATGGCTACACCTTC,CASSVTASNYGYTF
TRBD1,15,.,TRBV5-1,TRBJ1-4,TGCGCCAGCAGCGCCGGACAGGCCGATAATGAAAAACTGTTTTTT,CASSAGQADNEKLFF
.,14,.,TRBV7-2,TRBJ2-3,TGTGCCAGCAGCTTCGGACAGCGGGGAGATACGCAGTATTTT,CASSFGQRGDTQYF
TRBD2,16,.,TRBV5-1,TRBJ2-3,TGCGCCAGCAGCTCGACCAGCGGGGCAACCACAGATACGCAGTATTTT,CASSSTSGATTDTQYF
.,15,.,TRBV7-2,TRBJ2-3,TGTGCCAGCAGCTTATTTGACAGAAGCACAGATACGCAGTATTTT,CASSLFDRSTDTQYF
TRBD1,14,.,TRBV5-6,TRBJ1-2,TGTGCCAGCAGCCCACCGGGACAGGTATTGGGCTACACCTTC,CASSPPGQVLGYTF
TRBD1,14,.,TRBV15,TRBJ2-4,TGTGCCACCAGCAGAGCAGGGGGCCTTGACATTCAGTACTTC,CATSRAGGLDIQYF
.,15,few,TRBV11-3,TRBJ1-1,TGTGCCAGCAGCTTTACAGGGTCTTCGAGCACTGAAGCTTTCTTT,CASSFTGSSSTEAFF
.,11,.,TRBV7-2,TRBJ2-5,TGTGCCAGCAGCCCCCGAGAGACCCAGTACTTC,CASSPRETQYF
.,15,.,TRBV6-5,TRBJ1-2,TGTGCCAGCAGTTACTCGAGACTCTCTTACTATGGCTACACCTTC,CASSYSRLSYYGYTF
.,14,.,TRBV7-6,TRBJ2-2,TGTGCCAGCAGCTTCCTCGGGAACACCGGGGAGCTGTTTTTT,CASSFLGNTGELFF
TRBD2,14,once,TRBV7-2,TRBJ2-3,TGTGCCAGCAGCTTGGGACTAGCGCAAGATACGCAGTATTTT,CASSLGLAQDTQYF
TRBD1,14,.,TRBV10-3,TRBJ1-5,TGTGCCATCAGCCAGGGGGATCGCAATCAGCCCCAGCATTTT,CAISQGDRNQPQHF
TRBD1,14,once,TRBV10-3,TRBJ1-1,TGTGCCGTCCAGACAGGGGGAGTGAACACTGAAGCTTTCTTT,CAVQTGGVNTEAFF
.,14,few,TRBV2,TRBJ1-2,TGTGCCAGCAGTACCGAGGGGGTCTGGTATGGCTACACCTTC,CASSTEGVWYGYTF
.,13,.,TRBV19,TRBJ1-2,TGTGCCAGTAGGACAACAGGGTCCGATGGCTACACCTTC,CASRTTGSDGYTF
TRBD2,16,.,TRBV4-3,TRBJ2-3,TGCGCCAGCAGCCAAGAGATCGGGAGGGCCCAAGATACGCAGTATTTT,CASSQEIGRAQDTQYF
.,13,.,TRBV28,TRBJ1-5,TGTGCCAGCAGCCCCGAAACTAAACAGCCCCAGCATTTT,CASSPETKQPQHF
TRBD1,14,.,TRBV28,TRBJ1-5,TGTGCCAGCAGTTACGGGACAGGGAATCAGCCCCAGCATTTT,CASSYGTGNQPQHF
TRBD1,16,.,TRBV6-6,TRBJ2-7,TGTGCCAGCAGCGGCTTTGGGACAGGGGGATCCTACGAGCAGTACTTC,CASSGFGTGGSYEQYF
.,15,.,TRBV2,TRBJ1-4,TGTGCCAGCAGTGAAGCGCAGGGCCCTAATGAAAAACTGTTTTTT,CASSEAQGPNEKLFF
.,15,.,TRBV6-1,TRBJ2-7,TGTGCCAGCAGTGAGTTGCCAGGGGAGGGGATGGAGCAGTACTTC,CASSELPGEGMEQYF
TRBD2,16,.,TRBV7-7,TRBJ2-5,TGTGCTAGCGAACAGGGAACTAGCGGGGGGGCCGAGACCCAGTACTTC,CASEQGTSGGAETQYF
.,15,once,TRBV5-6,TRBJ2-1,TGTGCCAGCAGCCCACCGGGACTGCCCTACAATGAGCAGTTCTTC,CASSPPGLPYNEQFF
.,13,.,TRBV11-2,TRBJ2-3,TGTGCCAGCAGATTAACTAGCACAGATACGCAGTATTTT,CASRLTSTDTQYF
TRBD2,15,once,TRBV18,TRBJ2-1,TGTGCCAGCTCAACGCGGGAGGGTATATACAATGAGCAGTTCTTC,CASSTREGIYNEQFF
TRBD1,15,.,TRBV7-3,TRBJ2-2,TGTGCCAGCAGCCCGAGGACAGGGAACACCGGGGAGCTGTTTTTT,CASSPRTGNTGELFF
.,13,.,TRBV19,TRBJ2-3,TGTGCCAGTAACCAGGGTGTAAGGGATACGCAGTATTTT,CASNQGVRDTQYF
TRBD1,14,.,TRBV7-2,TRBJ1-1,TGTGCCAGCAGCCGACAGGGGGCGAACACTGAAGCTTTCTTT,CASSRQGANTEAFF
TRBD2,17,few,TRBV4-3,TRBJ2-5,TGCGCCAGCAGCCAACGCCCCGGGAGGGCGTTGAAGGAGACCCAGTACTTC,CASSQRPGRALKETQYF
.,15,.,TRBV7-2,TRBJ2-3,TGTGCCAGCAGCCTCCGGGGACAAAGCACAGATACGCAGTATTTT,CASSLRGQSTDTQYF
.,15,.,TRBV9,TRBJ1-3,TGTGCCAGCAGCCCCCGACGGAGCTCTGGAAACACCATATATTTT,CASSPRRSSGNTIYF
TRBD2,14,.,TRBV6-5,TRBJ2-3,TGTGCCAGCAAGACGGGACTAAGCACAGATACGCAGTATTTT,CASKTGLSTDTQYF
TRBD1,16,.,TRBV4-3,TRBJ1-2,TGCGCCAGCAGCCAAGATTCCCGGACAGGGACGTATGGCTACACCTTC,CASSQDSRTGTYGYTF
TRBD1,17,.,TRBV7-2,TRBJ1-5,TGTGCCAGCAGCTTAGCAGTAGGGACAGCTAGTAATCAGCCCCAGCATTTT,CASSLAVGTASNQPQHF
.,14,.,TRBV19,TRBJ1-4,TGTGCCAGTTCCAACCAGGGAGGATGGGAAAAACTGTTTTTT,CASSNQGGWEKLFF
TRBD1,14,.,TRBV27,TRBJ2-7,TGTGCCAGCAGTTATGGGACAGGGGTCGACGAGCAGTACTTC,CASSYGTGVDEQYF
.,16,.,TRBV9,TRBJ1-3,TGTGCCAGCAGCGTAGCTAAGGCAGGCTCTGGAAACACCATATATTTT,CASSVAKAGSGNTIYF
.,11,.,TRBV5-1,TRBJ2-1,TGCGCCAGCAGCTTTGGGAGTGAGCAGTTCTTC,CASSFGSEQFF
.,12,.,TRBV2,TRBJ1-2,TGTGCCAGCAGTGATCAGGGTTGGGGCTACACCTTC,CASSDQGWGYTF
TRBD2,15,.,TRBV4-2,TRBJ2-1,TGTGCCAGCAGCTCTAGCGGGGGTTCCTACAATGAGCAGTTCTTC,CASSSSGGSYNEQFF
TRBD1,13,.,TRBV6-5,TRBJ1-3,TGTGCCAGCTCTTCGGGACAGGGAAACACCATATATTTT,CASSSGQGNTIYF
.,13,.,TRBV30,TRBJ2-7,TGTGCCTGCACTCGAAGGAGCTCCTACGAGCAGTACTTC,CACTRRSSYEQYF
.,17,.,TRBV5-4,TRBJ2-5,TGTGCCAGCAGCTTCGGGCCGAGACTAGGAGGGAAAGAGACCCAGTACTTC,CASSFGPRLGGKETQYF
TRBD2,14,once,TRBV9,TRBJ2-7,TGTGCCAGCAGCGCGCGGGAGTTCTCCTACGAGCAGTACTTC,CASSAREFSYEQYF
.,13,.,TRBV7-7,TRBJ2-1,TGTGCTAGCAGCCGAGGAGGGATCAATGAGCAGTTCTTC,CASSRGGINEQFF
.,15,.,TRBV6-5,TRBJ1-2,TGTGCCAGCAGTTACTTGCAGGGGCGAAACTATGGCTACACCTTC,CASSYLQGRNYGYTF
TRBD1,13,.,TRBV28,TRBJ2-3,TGTGCCAGCGGGACAGGGGTCACAGATACGCAGTATTTT,CASGTGVTDTQYF
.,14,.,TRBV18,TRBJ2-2,TGTGCCAGCTCACCGCAAGGGGACACCGGGGAGCTGTTTTTT,CASSPQGDTGELFF
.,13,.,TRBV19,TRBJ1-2,TGTGCCAGTAGTATTTCCCCTTCGTATGGCTACACCTTC,CASSISPSYGYTF
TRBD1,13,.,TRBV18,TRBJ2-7,TGTGCCAGCTCACCTGGGACAGGGGGCGAGCAGTACTTC,CASSPGTGGEQYF